This is a list of T cell receptor beta chains from one sample in a study of blood T cell repertoires in COVID-19. The protocol was immunoSEQ multiplex PCR, while the TCRdb copy is restricted to in-frame clones and leaves out a portion. The sample consists of about 180,000 clones, around 90% of them appearing once. Sequencing was carried out using peripheral blood. These TCRs come from a man aged 55 to 70 with COVID-19, enrolled during active disease. Both conserved end residues are part of each CDR3. Fields, in order: D gene, J gene, V gene, clone size, CDR3 DNA, CDR3 protein. The D gene is left open where the match is weak. Some rows mark clone size as missing; the rest say once, few, many or name a class of expanded clone.

d_gene: TRBD1
j_gene: TRBJ1-1
v_gene: TRBV2
abundance: .
CDR3nt: TGTGCCAGCAGTGACAGGGGGCGGATCACTGAAGCTTTCTTT
CDR3aa: CASSDRGRITEAFF

d_gene: .
j_gene: TRBJ1-4
v_gene: TRBV5-6
abundance: .
CDR3nt: TGTGCCAGCAGCTCGGGGACTTGGAGTGAAAAACTGTTTTTT
CDR3aa: CASSSGTWSEKLFF

d_gene: .
j_gene: TRBJ1-1
v_gene: TRBV5-5
abundance: .
CDR3nt: TGTGCCAGCAGCTTGTCAACGGGGAAGGCTTTCTTT
CDR3aa: CASSLSTGKAFF

d_gene: TRBD1
j_gene: TRBJ1-5
v_gene: TRBV6-6
abundance: few
CDR3nt: TGTGCCAGCGGCCGGGACAGGGGGGGCAATCAGCCCCAGCATTTT
CDR3aa: CASGRDRGGNQPQHF

d_gene: .
j_gene: TRBJ1-1
v_gene: TRBV6-5
abundance: .
CDR3nt: TGTGCCAGCAGTTGGGGGGGGACTGAAGCTTTCTTT
CDR3aa: CASSWGGTEAFF

d_gene: TRBD2
j_gene: TRBJ2-1
v_gene: TRBV19
abundance: .
CDR3nt: TGTGCCAGTAAACAGGGGAGGATAGCGGGAGGGGATAATGAGCAGTTCTTC
CDR3aa: CASKQGRIAGGDNEQFF

d_gene: .
j_gene: TRBJ2-7
v_gene: TRBV19
abundance: .
CDR3nt: TGTGCCAGTAGTTCCTCCTCCGGGTCCACCGAGCAGTACTTC
CDR3aa: CASSSSSGSTEQYF

d_gene: .
j_gene: TRBJ2-1
v_gene: TRBV14
abundance: .
CDR3nt: TGTGCCAGCAGCCACCAAACCTACAATGAGCAGTTCTTC
CDR3aa: CASSHQTYNEQFF

d_gene: TRBD1
j_gene: TRBJ1-1
v_gene: TRBV28
abundance: once
CDR3nt: TGTGCCAGCAGTTTGGGACAGCCCCGAGCTTTCTTT
CDR3aa: CASSLGQPRAFF

d_gene: .
j_gene: TRBJ2-1
v_gene: TRBV19
abundance: once
CDR3nt: TGTGCCAGTAGTACCATACAGGGTTCCTACAATGAGCAGTTCTTC
CDR3aa: CASSTIQGSYNEQFF

d_gene: TRBD1
j_gene: TRBJ1-1
v_gene: TRBV7-2
abundance: .
CDR3nt: TGTGCCAGCAGCTCAGACAGGGGATACACTGAAGCTTTCTTT
CDR3aa: CASSSDRGYTEAFF

d_gene: .
j_gene: TRBJ1-6
v_gene: TRBV5-6
abundance: .
CDR3nt: TGTGCCAGCAGCCTTCGAGGTCATAATTCACCCCTCCACTTT
CDR3aa: CASSLRGHNSPLHF

d_gene: .
j_gene: TRBJ2-4
v_gene: TRBV23-1
abundance: .
CDR3nt: TGCGCCAGCAGTCAATCTGGGCCGTACCATGCCCTAGCCAAAAACATTCAGTACTTC
CDR3aa: CASSQSGPYHALAKNIQYF

d_gene: .
j_gene: TRBJ2-7
v_gene: TRBV2
abundance: few
CDR3nt: TGTGCCAGCATCCCGGACAGTATGTCCTACGAGCAGTACTTC
CDR3aa: CASIPDSMSYEQYF

d_gene: .
j_gene: TRBJ1-2
v_gene: TRBV7-2
abundance: .
CDR3nt: TGTGCCAGCAGACTCGGGGGGTACCCTATCTTC
CDR3aa: CASRLGGYPIF

d_gene: .
j_gene: TRBJ1-1
v_gene: TRBV6-5
abundance: .
CDR3nt: TGTGCCAGCAGTTACGGGCGACGCATGAACACTGAAGCTTTCTTT
CDR3aa: CASSYGRRMNTEAFF

d_gene: TRBD2
j_gene: TRBJ2-7
v_gene: TRBV6-6
abundance: .
CDR3nt: TGTGCCACCAGATGGAGACCGACTAGCGGATACGAGCAGTACTTC
CDR3aa: CATRWRPTSGYEQYF

d_gene: TRBD1
j_gene: TRBJ2-7
v_gene: TRBV19
abundance: .
CDR3nt: TGTGCCAGTAGTATACACTTGGGACAGGGCTACGAGCAGTACTTC
CDR3aa: CASSIHLGQGYEQYF

d_gene: .
j_gene: TRBJ2-2
v_gene: TRBV27
abundance: .
CDR3nt: TGTGCCAGCACGCGCGCAGGGGTTAATACCGGGGAGCTGTTTTTT
CDR3aa: CASTRAGVNTGELFF

d_gene: TRBD1
j_gene: TRBJ1-2
v_gene: TRBV10-3
abundance: .
CDR3nt: TGTGCCATTCACGACAGGGCCCCTAACTATGGCTACACCTTC
CDR3aa: CAIHDRAPNYGYTF

d_gene: TRBD1
j_gene: TRBJ2-1
v_gene: TRBV5-1
abundance: .
CDR3nt: TGCGCCAGCAGCTTGGTCCGTCAGGGGGCCGGCAATGAGCAGTTCTTC
CDR3aa: CASSLVRQGAGNEQFF

d_gene: .
j_gene: TRBJ1-3
v_gene: TRBV7-2
abundance: .
CDR3nt: TGTGCCAGCAGCTTAGATTGGCAGGTCGTTTCTGGAAACACCATATATTTT
CDR3aa: CASSLDWQVVSGNTIYF

d_gene: .
j_gene: TRBJ2-1
v_gene: TRBV11-2
abundance: .
CDR3nt: TGTGCCAGCAGCTTCTGGACAGCCTACAATGAGCAGTTCTTC
CDR3aa: CASSFWTAYNEQFF

d_gene: TRBD2
j_gene: TRBJ2-3
v_gene: TRBV7-3
abundance: .
CDR3nt: TGTGCCAGCAGCTTAAATCCTAGCGGGAGGAAGTCAGATACGCAGTATTTT
CDR3aa: CASSLNPSGRKSDTQYF

d_gene: .
j_gene: TRBJ1-4
v_gene: TRBV4-1
abundance: .
CDR3nt: TGCGCCAGCAGCCAGGCAGGGTGGGGGCGAGAAAAACTGTTTTTT
CDR3aa: CASSQAGWGREKLFF

d_gene: TRBD2
j_gene: TRBJ2-3
v_gene: TRBV3-1/TRBV3-2
abundance: .
CDR3nt: TGTGCCAGCAGCCGGGTAGCGGGGGGGCGTAATACGCAGTATTTT
CDR3aa: CASSRVAGGRNTQYF

d_gene: TRBD1
j_gene: TRBJ1-1
v_gene: TRBV6-4
abundance: .
CDR3nt: TGTGCCAGCAGGGGACAGTTGAACACTGAAGCTTTCTTT
CDR3aa: CASRGQLNTEAFF

d_gene: TRBD2
j_gene: TRBJ2-3
v_gene: TRBV9
abundance: .
CDR3nt: TGTGCCAGCAGCGTAGCCCCTAGCGGGGGGGCCGATTCGGATACGCAGTATTTT
CDR3aa: CASSVAPSGGADSDTQYF

d_gene: .
j_gene: TRBJ1-2
v_gene: TRBV4-3
abundance: .
CDR3nt: TGCGCCAGCAGCCAAGATCTGGACAGAGAGAACTATGGCTACACCTTC
CDR3aa: CASSQDLDRENYGYTF

d_gene: TRBD1
j_gene: TRBJ1-1
v_gene: TRBV7-9
abundance: .
CDR3nt: TGTGCCAGCAGCCCAGGGACAGAAAAAGCTTTCTTT
CDR3aa: CASSPGTEKAFF

d_gene: .
j_gene: TRBJ2-7
v_gene: TRBV27
abundance: .
CDR3nt: TGTGCCAGCAGTTTATCGATAATCAGGGGATTGTGGGAGCAGTACTTC
CDR3aa: CASSLSIIRGLWEQYF

d_gene: .
j_gene: TRBJ2-1
v_gene: TRBV1
abundance: .
CDR3nt: TGCACCAGCCCGACTAGAAGTAAGGAGAATGAGCAGTTCTTC
CDR3aa: CTSPTRSKENEQFF

d_gene: .
j_gene: TRBJ1-5
v_gene: TRBV2
abundance: .
CDR3nt: TGTGCCAGCACATCCACCGCGCAAATTAGCAATCAGCCCCAGCATTTT
CDR3aa: CASTSTAQISNQPQHF

d_gene: TRBD1
j_gene: TRBJ2-2
v_gene: TRBV2
abundance: .
CDR3nt: TGTGCCAGCATCTCGACAGGGGGCACGGCCGGGGAGCTGTTTTTT
CDR3aa: CASISTGGTAGELFF

d_gene: TRBD1
j_gene: TRBJ1-6
v_gene: TRBV18
abundance: .
CDR3nt: TGTGCCAGCTCACCCTCCGGGACAGGGAATTCACCCCTCCACTTT
CDR3aa: CASSPSGTGNSPLHF

d_gene: TRBD2
j_gene: TRBJ2-1
v_gene: TRBV5-1
abundance: .
CDR3nt: TGCGCCAGCAGCCCCAGGACTAGCGGGGGTGTACCCCATGAGCAGTTCTTC
CDR3aa: CASSPRTSGGVPHEQFF

d_gene: TRBD1
j_gene: TRBJ1-5
v_gene: TRBV19
abundance: .
CDR3nt: TGTGCCAGTAGGCACAAGAGGGGACAGGGGGCCGGTCAGCCCCAGCATTTT
CDR3aa: CASRHKRGQGAGQPQHF

d_gene: TRBD2
j_gene: TRBJ2-1
v_gene: TRBV7-2
abundance: .
CDR3nt: TGTGCCAGCACCTCGGCAGGGACTACCTACAATGAGCAGTTCTTC
CDR3aa: CASTSAGTTYNEQFF

d_gene: .
j_gene: TRBJ1-1
v_gene: TRBV5-4
abundance: few
CDR3nt: TGTGCCAGCAGCAAGGCGGCTGGACACACCACTGAAGCTTTCTTT
CDR3aa: CASSKAAGHTTEAFF

d_gene: .
j_gene: TRBJ2-5
v_gene: TRBV10-2
abundance: .
CDR3nt: TGCGCCAGCAGTGAGTCGTTCAGGGGAGAGACCCAGTACTTC
CDR3aa: CASSESFRGETQYF

d_gene: TRBD1
j_gene: TRBJ2-7
v_gene: TRBV5-6
abundance: .
CDR3nt: TGTGCCAGCAGCCCGGACAGGGGTTCGTACGAGCAGTACTTC
CDR3aa: CASSPDRGSYEQYF

d_gene: .
j_gene: TRBJ2-2
v_gene: TRBV5-1
abundance: .
CDR3nt: TGCGCCAGCAGCACAGCGAACACCGGGGAGCTGTTTTTT
CDR3aa: CASSTANTGELFF

d_gene: .
j_gene: TRBJ2-6
v_gene: TRBV5-1
abundance: .
CDR3nt: TGCGCCAGCAGATCCATCTCTGGGGCCAACGTCCTGACTTTC
CDR3aa: CASRSISGANVLTF